Following are 6 T cell receptor delta chains from one sample sequenced in a study of gamma-delta chains in newborns, infants, children. TCRdb re-called the reads through CATT. The table lists thousands of delta-chain clones, around 6.2% of them singletons, with about a sixth in the top ten. Sequencing was done on a sample of blood. The source of these receptors is a child who was a newborn, infant or young child, either healthy, febrile or measles-vaccinated (not recorded which).

The V and J genes are TRDV2 and TRDJ3, with 11 bases aligning to TRDD3. Germline V gives CDR1 GEAIGNYY, CDR2 EKD. With 3 bases clipped from V and 5 bases from J, the junction kept 2 bases outside the gene matches. This CDR3 is 16 amino acids long. The CDR3 DNA reads TGTGCCTGTGACTCCTGGGGGATACGGGACACCCGACAGATGTTTTTC. Translating gives CACDSWGIRDTRQMFF.

This clone was counted only a few times. This chain links TRDV2 with TRDJ3, with TRDD3 matching over 10 bases. The CDR3 is made up of 20 amino acids. Germline CDR1 GEAIGNYY, CDR2 EKD. Trimming took 3 bases from V and 2 from J; bases not matched to a gene: 12. The DNA for the CDR3 is TGTGCCTGTGACTCCCCCTTGGAACTGGGGGATCCCTGGGACACCCGACAGATGTTTTTC. It specifies CACDSPLELGDPWDTRQMFF.

This clone was observed a few times. The CDR3 sequence: CACDLLGADVDTRQMFF. The CDR3 coding sequence is TGTGCCTGTGATCTACTGGGGGCCGATGTCGACACCCGACAGATGTTTTTC. The rearrangement uses TRDV2 and TRDJ3; 8 bases fit TRDD3. Germline V gene data show CDR1 as GEAIGNYY and CDR2 as EKD. This CDR3 is built from 17 residues. After removal of 4 bases from V and 7 bases from J, the junction contained 11 bases not matched to a gene.

A few counts support this clone. The rearrangement links TRDV2 to TRDJ3; 10 nucleotides align to TRDD3. Germline V CDR1 and CDR2: GEAIGNYY, EKD. The junction had 7 bases not matched to a gene; V was cut back by 2 bases and J by 1 base. The CDR3 has 19 amino acids. CDR3 sequence (DNA): TGTGCCTGTGACAAAGTACTGGGGGATTTTTCCTGGGACACCCGACAGATGTTTTTC. Protein product: CACDKVLGDFSWDTRQMFF.

This clone has only a few counts. This chain uses TRDV1 with TRDJ1; 11 bases agree with TRDD3. Germline CDR1 is TSWWSYY and CDR2 is QGS. J lost 0 bases, V lost 0 bases, and 15 bases had no gene match. The CDR3 is 21 residues long. The CDR3 nucleotides are TGTGCTCTTGGGGAACTATTCCCCCGAACTGGGGGATATAGGGACACCGATAAACTCATCTTT. Residues: CALGELFPRTGGYRDTDKLIF.

This clone is termed medium-sized. The chain joins TRDV2 to TRDJ2; D gene uncertain. Germline V gene data show CDR1 as GEAIGNYY and CDR2 as EKD. The CDR3 sequence is 15 residues long. V dropped 3 bases and J dropped 3 bases, with 13 bases sitting between them. CDR3 nucleotides: TGTGCCTGTGACCCCCTTGGACCGCTGACAGCACAACTCTTCTTT. Its translation: CACDPLGPLTAQLFF.